The clone carrying this T cell receptor beta chain was detected a few times. This CDR3 has 13 amino acids. The germline V gene encodes CDR1 MGHRA and CDR2 YSYEKL. The V segment lost 2 bases and the J segment 7 bases; nucleotides outside the gene matches: 4. TCRdb itself ran the 5' RACE reads through MiXCR, one entry per CDR3 protein. This sample has tens of thousands of distinct CDR3 sequences, with around 11% found just once. The data derive from a study of early T cells in non-severe SARS-CoV-2 infection. The sequence was obtained from an adult who was a healthcare worker with PCR-confirmed SARS-CoV-2 infection or an uninfected control (not recorded which). Here the sequenced sample was whole blood, taken at baseline. J is TRBJ2-5 and V is TRBV4-1; 7 positions match TRBD2. The CDR3 sequence is CASSQQTSLTQYF. CDR3 coding DNA: TGCGCCAGCAGCCAACAGACTAGCTTGACCCAGTACTTC.